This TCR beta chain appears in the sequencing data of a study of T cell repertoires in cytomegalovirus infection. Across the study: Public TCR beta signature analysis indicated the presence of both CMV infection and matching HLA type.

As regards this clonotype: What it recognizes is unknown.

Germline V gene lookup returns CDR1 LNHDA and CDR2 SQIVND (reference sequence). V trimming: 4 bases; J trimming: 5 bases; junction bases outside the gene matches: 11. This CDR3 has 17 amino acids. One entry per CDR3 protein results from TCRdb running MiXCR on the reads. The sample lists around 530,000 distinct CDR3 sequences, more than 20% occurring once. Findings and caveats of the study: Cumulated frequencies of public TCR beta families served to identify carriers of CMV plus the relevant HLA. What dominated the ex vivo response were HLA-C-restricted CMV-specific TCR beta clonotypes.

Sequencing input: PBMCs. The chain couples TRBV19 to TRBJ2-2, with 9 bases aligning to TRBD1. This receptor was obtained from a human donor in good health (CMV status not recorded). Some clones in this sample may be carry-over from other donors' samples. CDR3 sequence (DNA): TGTGCCAGTAGTACCCCTCCGGACAGGGGATATACCGGGGAGCTGTTTTTT. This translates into CASSTPPDRGYTGELFF.